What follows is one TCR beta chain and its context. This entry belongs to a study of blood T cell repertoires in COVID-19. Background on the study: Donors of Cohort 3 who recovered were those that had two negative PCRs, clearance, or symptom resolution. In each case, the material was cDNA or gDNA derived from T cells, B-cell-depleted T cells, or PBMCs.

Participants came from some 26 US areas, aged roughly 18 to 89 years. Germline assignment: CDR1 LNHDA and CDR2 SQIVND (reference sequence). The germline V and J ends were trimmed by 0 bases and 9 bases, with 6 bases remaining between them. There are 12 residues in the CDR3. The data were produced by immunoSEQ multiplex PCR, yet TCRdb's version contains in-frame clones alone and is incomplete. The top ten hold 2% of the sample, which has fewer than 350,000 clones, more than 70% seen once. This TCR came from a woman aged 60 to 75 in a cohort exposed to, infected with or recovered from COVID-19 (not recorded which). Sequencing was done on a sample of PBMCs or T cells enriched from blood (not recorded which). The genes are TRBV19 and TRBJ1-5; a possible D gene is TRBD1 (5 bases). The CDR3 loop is CASSIEGGPQHF. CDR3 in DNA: TGTGCCAGTAGTATAGAGGGGGGGCCCCAGCATTTT. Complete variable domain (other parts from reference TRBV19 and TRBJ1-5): DGGITQSPKYLFRKEGQNVTLSCEQNLNHDAMYWYRQDPGQGLRLIYYSQIVNDFQKGDIAEGYSVSREKKESFPLTVTSAQKNPTAFYLCASSIEGGPQHFGDGTRLSIL.